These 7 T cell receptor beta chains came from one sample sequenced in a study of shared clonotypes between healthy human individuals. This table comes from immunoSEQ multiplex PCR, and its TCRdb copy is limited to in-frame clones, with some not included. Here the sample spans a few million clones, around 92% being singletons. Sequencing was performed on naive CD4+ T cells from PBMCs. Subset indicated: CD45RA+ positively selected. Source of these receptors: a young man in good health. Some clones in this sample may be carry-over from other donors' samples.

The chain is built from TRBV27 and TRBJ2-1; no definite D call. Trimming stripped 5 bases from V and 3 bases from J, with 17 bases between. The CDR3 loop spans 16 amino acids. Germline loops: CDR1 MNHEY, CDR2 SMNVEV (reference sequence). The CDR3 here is CASSREVQRVYNEQFF. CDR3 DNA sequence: TGTGCCAGCAGTCGAGAGGTCCAGAGAGTCTACAATGAGCAGTTCTTC.

The DNA of the CDR3 is TGTGCCAGCAGCGCCTTAGGGACCGGGCCCAAAAATGAAAAACTGTTTTTT. This gives the protein CASSALGTGPKNEKLFF. The chain links TRBV7-9 to TRBJ1-4; D is possibly TRBD1 (5 bases). The CDR3 sequence is 17 residues long. Germline V gene sequence: CDR1 SEHNR, CDR2 FQNEAQ (reference sequence). V was trimmed by 5 bases and J by 5 bases, leaving 21 bases between them.

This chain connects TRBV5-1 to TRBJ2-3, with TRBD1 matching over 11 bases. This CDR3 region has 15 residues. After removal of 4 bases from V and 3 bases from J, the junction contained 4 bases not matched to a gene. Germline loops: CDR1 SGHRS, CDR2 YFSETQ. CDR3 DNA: TGCGCCAGCAGCGCCGGGACAGGGGGGACAGATACGCAGTATTTT. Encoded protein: CASSAGTGGTDTQYF.

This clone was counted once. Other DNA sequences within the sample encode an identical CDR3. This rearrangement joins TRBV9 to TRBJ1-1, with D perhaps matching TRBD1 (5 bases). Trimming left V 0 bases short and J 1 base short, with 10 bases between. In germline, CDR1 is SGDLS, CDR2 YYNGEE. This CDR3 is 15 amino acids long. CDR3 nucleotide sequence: TGTGCCAGCAGCGTAGAAGGAAGGGGGAACACTGAAGCTTTCTTT. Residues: CASSVEGRGNTEAFF.

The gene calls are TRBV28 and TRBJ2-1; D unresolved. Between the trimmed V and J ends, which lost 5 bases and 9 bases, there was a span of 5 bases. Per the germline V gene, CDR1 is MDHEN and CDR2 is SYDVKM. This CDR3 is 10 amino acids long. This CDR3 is CASSAREQFF. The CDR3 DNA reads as TGTGCCAGCAGTGCCCGTGAGCAGTTCTTC.

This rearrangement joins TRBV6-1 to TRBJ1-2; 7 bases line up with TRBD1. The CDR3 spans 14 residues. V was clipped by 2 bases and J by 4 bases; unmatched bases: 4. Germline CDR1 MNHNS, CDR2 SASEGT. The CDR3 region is CASSERSGGYGYTF. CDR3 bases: TGTGCCAGCAGTGAACGGTCAGGGGGCTATGGCTACACCTTC.

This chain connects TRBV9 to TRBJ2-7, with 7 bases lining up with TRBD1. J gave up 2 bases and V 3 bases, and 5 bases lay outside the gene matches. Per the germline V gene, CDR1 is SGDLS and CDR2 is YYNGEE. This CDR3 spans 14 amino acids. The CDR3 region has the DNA TGTGCCAGCAGCGGAAGACAGGGCGCCTACGAGCAGTACTTC. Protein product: CASSGRQGAYEQYF.